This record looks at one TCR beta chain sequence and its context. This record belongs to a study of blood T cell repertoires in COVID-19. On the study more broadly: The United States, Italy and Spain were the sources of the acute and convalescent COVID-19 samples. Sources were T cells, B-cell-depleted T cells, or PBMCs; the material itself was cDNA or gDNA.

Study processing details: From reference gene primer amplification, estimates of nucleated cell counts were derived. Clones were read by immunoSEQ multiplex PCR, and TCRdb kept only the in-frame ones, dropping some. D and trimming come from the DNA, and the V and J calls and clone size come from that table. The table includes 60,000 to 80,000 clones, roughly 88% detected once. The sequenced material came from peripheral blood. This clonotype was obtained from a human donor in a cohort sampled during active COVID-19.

CDR3 region: CASTPWAGDIDGYTF. The CDR3, as DNA: TGTGCCAGCACCCCATGGGCAGGGGATATCGATGGCTACACCTTC. The chain has TRBV2 and TRBJ1-2, with TRBD1 as a possible D gene (6 bases). Trimming left V 7 bases short and J 6 bases short, with 21 bases between. The CDR3 is 15 amino acids. Germline V gene data show CDR1 as SNHLY and CDR2 as FYNNEI.